Shown below are 27 T cell receptor beta chains from a single sample sequenced in a study of T cells after yellow fever vaccination. One entry per CDR3 protein results from TCRdb running MiXCR on the 5' RACE reads. The table includes 200,000 to 300,000 distinct CDR3 sequences, 3.6% detected once. This sample comprised PBMCs, obtained 15 days after the yellow fever booster vaccination. The source is a man between 18 and 35 years old who received the YFV17D yellow fever vaccine.

This clonotype has ten or more counts. The chain has TRBV9 and TRBJ2-4, with a tentative D call TRBD1 (6 bases). Deletions cut 2 bases from V and 0 bases from J, with 21 bases between. The CDR3 is 19 residues long. CDR1 and CDR2 (germline): SGDLS, YYNGEE. In DNA, the CDR3 is TGTGCCAGCAGCGTCCAAAAGGGACAAGTACCCCTAGCCAAAAACATTCAGTACTTC. This codes for CASSVQKGQVPLAKNIQYF.

Many counts were recorded for this clonotype. The gene calls are TRBV5-1 and TRBJ2-5, with a weak D call TRBD1 (6 bases). Germline CDR1 reads SGHRS; CDR2 reads YFSETQ. The CDR3 is 14 residues long. V was trimmed by 1 base and J by 2 bases, leaving 9 bases between them. DNA for the CDR3: TGCGCCAGCAGCTTGTCAGGGGAACAAGAGACCCAGTACTTC. Amino acid sequence: CASSLSGEQETQYF.

The table lists this clonotype with many counts. The gene calls are TRBV14 and TRBJ2-5; 12 bases agree with TRBD1. Looked up from germline, CDR1 is SGHDN and CDR2 is FVKESK. The CDR3 spans 17 residues. The J segment lost 5 bases and the V segment lost 0 bases, leaving 7 bases of the junction unmatched. The CDR3 here is CASSQDWDRGRMETQYF. The DNA for the CDR3 is TGTGCCAGCAGCCAAGATTGGGACAGGGGGCGGATGGAGACCCAGTACTTC.

A word on this clonotype: The junction shows a germline mismatch at one end, possibly a read error. This rearrangement joins TRBV6-5 to TRBJ2-3; D might be TRBD1 (6 bases). Per the germline V gene, CDR1 is MNHEY and CDR2 is SVGAGI. The CDR3 spans 13 residues. Here the CDR3 reads CARCGQGKDTLYF. The CDR3 DNA follows: TGTGCCAGGTGTGGCCAGGGGAAAGATACGCTGTATTTT.

This clonotype was seen at least ten times. V usage is TRBV10-3 and J usage is TRBJ2-3; D possibly corresponds to TRBD2 (6 bases). Germline loops: CDR1 ENHRY, CDR2 SYGVKD. V shed 4 bases and J shed 5 bases, with 16 bases lying between them. The CDR3 loop spans 15 amino acids. The CDR3 nucleotides are TGTGCCATCAGTGGCCCGGAGGGTCTTGGAGATACGCAGTATTTT. Protein product: CAISGPEGLGDTQYF.

The genes are TRBV28 and TRBJ2-3; D uncertain. The germline gives CDR1 MDHEN, CDR2 SYDVKM. With 8 bases removed from V and 0 bases from J, the gap between germline ends came to 15 bases. The CDR3 is made up of 15 amino acids. CDR3 DNA sequence: TGTGCCAGCTCCATTGCTGCGTCTAGCACAGATACGCAGTATTTT. Translation gives CASSIAASSTDTQYF.

This clonotype has a count of ten or more. The chain joins TRBV4-3 to TRBJ2-3; maybe TRBD1 (6 bases). Deletions cut 0 bases from V and 3 bases from J, with 19 bases between. In germline, CDR1 is LGHNA, CDR2 YSLEER. The CDR3 contains 18 residues. CDR3 sequence reads: CASSQEIPGGQWTDTQYF. The CDR3 bases are TGCGCCAGCAGCCAAGAGATTCCTGGGGGCCAATGGACAGATACGCAGTATTTT.

This clonotype was observed at least ten times. The rearrangement joins TRBV4-1 to TRBJ2-6; D ambiguous. Between the trimmed V and J ends, which lost 1 base and 0 bases, there was a span of 7 bases. This CDR3 is built from 16 residues. CDR1 is MGHRA and CDR2 is YSYEKL in the germline V gene. Here the CDR3 DNA reads TGCGCCAGCAGCCAAGTTCCGTCCTCTGGGGCCAACGTCCTGACTTTC. This translates into CASSQVPSSGANVLTF.

This clonotype was detected ten times or more. The chain is built from TRBV12-3 or TRBV12-4 and TRBJ2-3, with 8 bases fitting TRBD2. This CDR3 spans 16 amino acids. V lost 5 bases, J lost 5 bases, and 12 bases stayed unmatched. The chain's CDR3 is CASSPSPGGVGDTQYF. CDR3 coding DNA: TGTGCCAGCAGTCCCTCCCCCGGGGGGGTAGGAGATACGCAGTATTTT.

This clonotype was found many times. The chain uses TRBV5-1 and TRBJ1-1; 9 nucleotides align to TRBD1. V dropped 4 bases and J dropped 1; count of bases not matched to a gene: 2. This CDR3 has 14 amino acids. Per germline, CDR1 SGHRS and CDR2 YFSETQ. The chain's CDR3 is CASSTDRGNTEAFF. The CDR3 nucleotides are TGCGCCAGCAGCACGGACAGGGGGAACACTGAAGCTTTCTTT.

This clonotype was counted ten times or more. The chain is built from TRBV7-9 and TRBJ1-1, with D possibly being TRBD1 (5 bases). Per the germline V gene, CDR1 is SEHNR and CDR2 is FQNEAQ (reference sequence). The CDR3 consists of 15 residues. The germline V and J ends were trimmed by 5 bases and 0 bases, with 13 bases remaining between them. In DNA form, the CDR3 reads TGTGCCAGCAGCACCCTTGGGGGAGTGAACACTGAAGCTTTCTTT. Protein: CASSTLGGVNTEAFF.

This clonotype occurred many times. This chain connects TRBV10-3 to TRBJ2-3; 7 positions match TRBD1. There are 17 residues in the CDR3. The V and J ends lost 0 bases and 5 bases, in that order; junction bases with no gene match: 11. CDR1 ENHRY and CDR2 SYGVKD come from the germline V gene. Written as DNA, the CDR3 is TGTGCCATCAGTGAGTCCAGACAGGGAAGGGGAAAAGATACGCAGTATTTT. Translation: CAISESRQGRGKDTQYF.

In this sample, this clonotype turned up many times. The genes are TRBV7-2 and TRBJ2-3, with 7 bases that match TRBD1. Germline CDR1 and CDR2: SGHTA and FQGNSA. J lost 4 bases, V lost 3 bases, and 7 bases had no gene match. The CDR3 totals 15 residues. The DNA for the CDR3 is TGTGCCAGCAGCTTCCAGACAGGGTCGGCAGATACGCAGTATTTT. Amino acid sequence: CASSFQTGSADTQYF.

The chain carries TRBV2 and TRBJ2-5; D is possibly TRBD2 (6 bases). Germline V gene sequence: CDR1 SNHLY, CDR2 FYNNEI. The ends were cut back, 6 bases at V and 1 base at J, with 9 bases in the middle. The CDR3 has 13 amino acids. CDR3 bases: TGTGCCAGCAGGGGGGACTTCCAAGAGACCCAGTACTTC. The encoded protein is CASRGDFQETQYF.

This clonotype was detected ten times or more. The genes are TRBV10-3 and TRBJ2-1, with 12 bases identical to TRBD2. The CDR3 is 15 amino acids. Looked up from germline, CDR1 is ENHRY and CDR2 is SYGVKD. V lost 6 bases, J lost 6 bases, and 6 bases stayed unmatched. This CDR3 is CAIRKASGGANEQFF. The CDR3 nucleotides are TGTGCCATCAGGAAAGCTAGCGGGGGGGCCAATGAGCAGTTCTTC.

This clonotype was detected ten times or more. The chain joins TRBV5-6 to TRBJ2-3; no firm D call. The CDR3 sequence is 18 residues long. V gave up 2 bases and J gave up 5 bases, with 24 bases separating them. The germline V gene encodes CDR1 SGHDT and CDR2 YYEEEE. For the CDR3, the DNA is TGTGCCAGCAGCTTTACGTTCGTAGGGCCAACGGTGGGAGATACGCAGTATTTT. It encodes CASSFTFVGPTVGDTQYF.

This clonotype was seen many times. The V gene is TRBV7-6, the J gene TRBJ1-1; the match to TRBD1 covers 7 bases. Trimming removed 4 bases from V and 7 bases from J; junction bases left unmatched: 15. CDR1 SGHVS and CDR2 FNYEAQ come from the germline V gene. The CDR3 loop spans 16 amino acids. The CDR3, as DNA: TGTGCCAGCAGCTCCTCGACAGGGCGCCTTTTCGGTGAAGCTTTCTTT. Protein sequence: CASSSSTGRLFGEAFF.

This clonotype showed up many times. The DNA of the CDR3 is TGCAGCGTTAGAGGTGGGAATAGCAATCAGCCCCAGCATTTT. This translates into CSVRGGNSNQPQHF. The V and J genes are TRBV29-1 and TRBJ1-5; D unclear. The CDR3 has 14 residues. V was clipped by 5 bases and J by 0 bases, with 11 bases between them. CDR1 and CDR2 (germline): SQVTM, ANQGSEA.

The chain joins TRBV7-9 to TRBJ2-7; 9 nucleotides match TRBD2. J lost 0 bases, V lost 6 bases, and 6 bases had no gene match. Germline values: CDR1 SEHNR, CDR2 FQNEAQ (reference sequence). The CDR3 is 15 residues long. As DNA, the CDR3 is TGTGCCAGCAGTCATAGCGGGGGATACTCCTACGAGCAGTACTTC. It translates to CASSHSGGYSYEQYF.

This clonotype has at least ten counts. The rearrangement joins TRBV20-1 to TRBJ2-3; a weak D match, TRBD1 (6 bases). Germline V gene sequence: CDR1 DFQATT, CDR2 SNEGSKA (reference sequence). The V and J ends lost 4 bases and 6 bases respectively, with 17 bases between them. The CDR3 totals 14 residues. CDR3 sequence reads: CSATQAKGDDTQYF. The CDR3, as DNA: TGCAGTGCTACACAAGCCAAGGGGGATGATACGCAGTATTTT.

This clonotype appeared many times. The rearrangement links TRBV10-3 to TRBJ2-2; no firm D call. Trimming took off 6 bases at V and 0 bases at J, with 5 bases between the two ends. The CDR3 runs to 13 residues. Per germline, CDR1 ENHRY and CDR2 SYGVKD. For the CDR3, the DNA is TGTGCCATCAGGGCAACGAACACCGGGGAGCTGTTTTTT. Translated: CAIRATNTGELFF.

This clonotype was seen repeatedly, ten times or more. This chain links TRBV7-8 with TRBJ2-7; 7 bases align to TRBD1. Trimming took 4 bases from V and 3 from J; bases not matched to a gene: 6. The CDR3 is 14 amino acids. Germline V gives CDR1 SGHVS, CDR2 FQNEAQ. CDR3 sequence reads: CASSSSTGNYEQYF. The CDR3 bases are TGTGCCAGCAGCTCCTCGACAGGGAACTACGAGCAGTACTTC.

This clonotype was observed many times. V gene TRBV20-1 combines with J gene TRBJ1-2; 9 bases line up with TRBD1. Trimming took 6 bases from V and 6 from J; bases not matched to a gene: 11. Germline V lookup: CDR1 DFQATT, CDR2 SNEGSKA (reference sequence). The CDR3 has 14 amino acids. CDR3 coding DNA: TGCAGTGCCCAGCTCCGGGACAGGGAAAATGGCTACACCTTC. Amino acid sequence: CSAQLRDRENGYTF.

This clonotype was counted ten times or more. The chain is built from TRBV27 and TRBJ1-5; 7 bases are a match to TRBD1. The V segment lost 5 bases and the J segment 3 bases; nucleotides outside the gene matches: 4. Germline V CDR1 and CDR2: MNHEY, SMNVEV (reference sequence). The CDR3 runs to 14 residues. Here the CDR3 reads CASSTDRDNQPQHF. CDR3 nucleotides: TGTGCCAGCAGTACCGACAGGGACAATCAGCCCCAGCATTTT.

This clonotype was counted many times. The V gene is TRBV20-1, the J gene TRBJ1-6; 9 bases match TRBD1. This CDR3 is built from 11 residues. The germline CDR1 and CDR2 sequences are DFQATT and SNEGSKA (reference sequence). The CDR3 region has the DNA TGCAGGGGACAGGGTGATTCACCCCTCCACTTT. Protein: CRGQGDSPLHF.

In its sample, this clonotype was seen many times. V and J are TRBV12-3 or TRBV12-4 and TRBJ2-1; D possibly corresponds to TRBD1 (6 bases). This CDR3 contains 13 residues. Trimming cost V 2 bases and J 12 bases, with 14 bases left between them. The CDR3 nucleotides are TGTGCCAGCAGTTTAATTCAGGGGAGAAGGCAGTTCTTC. Its protein is CASSLIQGRRQFF.

V usage is TRBV7-9 and J usage is TRBJ2-1, with TRBD1 identical over 9 bases. The CDR3 is made up of 15 amino acids. CDR1 and CDR2 (germline): SEHNR, FQNEAQ (reference sequence). J gave up 3 bases and V 5 bases, and 5 bases lay outside the gene matches. CDR3 sequence: CASSLTGGHYNEQFF. CDR3 nucleotide sequence: TGTGCCAGCAGCCTCACAGGGGGCCACTACAATGAGCAGTTCTTC.